Below, 8 T cell receptor beta chains from the same sample are listed, as sequenced in a study of blood T cell repertoires in COVID-19 (dated by TCRdb to between 2020 and 2021). Libraries were made using the immunoSEQ multiplex PCR assay. This is the immuneACCESS table as TCRdb keeps it, with only in-frame sequences that have V and J called. A part of the clones is gone; compared with another copy, unresolved V genes explain less than half, and the rest is unexplained. The sample includes 190,000 or so clones, with just under 80% observed a single time. Of the sample, approximately 2.9% falls within the top ten clones. Sequencing was carried out using peripheral blood. The receptors derive from an elderly woman with active or convalescent COVID-19.

The rearrangement joins TRBV28 to TRBJ2-5, with 9 bases fitting TRBD1. CDR3 length: 14 amino acids. Germline-derived CDR1 and CDR2 are MDHEN and SYDVKM. The junction had 6 bases not matched to a gene; V was cut back by 6 bases and J by 4 bases. CDR3 loop: CASRPDRGGETQYF. CDR3 DNA sequence: TGTGCCAGCAGACCGGACAGGGGAGGAGAGACCCAGTACTTC.

The chain recombines TRBV3-1 (or the pseudogene TRBV3-2) with TRBJ2-7, with 7 nucleotides matching TRBD1. After removal of 1 base from V and 5 bases from J, the junction contained 8 bases not matched to a gene. The CDR3 extends over 15 amino acids. In germline, CDR1 is LGHDT, CDR2 YNNKEL (reference sequence). CDR3 DNA: TGTGCCAGCAGCCAAGGGTCAACAGGGGCGGACGAGCAGTACTTC. Its protein product is CASSQGSTGADEQYF.

This sequence joins TRBV28 and TRBJ1-2; D is perhaps TRBD1 (6 bases). Trimming removed 0 bases at V and 3 bases at J, with 23 bases between. CDR3 length equals 19 residues. From germline, CDR1 is MDHEN and CDR2 SYDVKM. CDR3 sequence: CASSLWASSSAGADYGYTF. The CDR3 DNA is TGTGCCAGCAGTTTATGGGCATCCTCGAGCGCGGGGGCCGACTATGGCTACACCTTC.

This clone was recorded a few times. The chain couples TRBV28 to TRBJ2-7; 11 bases align to TRBD1. Trimming cost V 8 bases and J 8 bases; bases outside gene matches: 14. Germline V gives CDR1 MDHEN, CDR2 SYDVKM. CDR3 length equals 15 residues. This CDR3 reads CASSVGGTGGEKQYF. CDR3 DNA sequence: TGTGCCAGCTCCGTAGGGGGGACAGGGGGGGAGAAGCAGTACTTC.

This chain joins TRBV6-4 and TRBJ2-5; 16 bases fit TRBD2. The germline CDR1 and CDR2 sequences are MRHNA and SNTAGT. The V and J ends lost 1 base and 4 bases, in that order; junction bases with no gene match: 6. The CDR3 has 18 amino acids. This CDR3 is CASSDLGLAGGQGETQYF. As DNA, the CDR3 is TGTGCCAGCAGTGACTTGGGACTAGCGGGGGGGCAGGGAGAGACCCAGTACTTC.

The chain uses TRBV2 and TRBJ1-5, with a possible D match to TRBD1 (5 bases). V lost 8 bases, J lost 5 bases, and 13 bases lay in between. This CDR3 is 13 amino acids long. CDR1 and CDR2 from the germline V gene are SNHLY and FYNNEI. In DNA form, the CDR3 reads TGTGCCAGCGCGGCAGGGCGAGATCAGCCCCAGCATTTT. Translated, it gives CASAAGRDQPQHF.

This rearrangement joins TRBV3-1 (or the pseudogene TRBV3-2) to TRBJ1-1, with D possibly matching TRBD1 (5 bases). Per germline, CDR1 LGHDT and CDR2 YNNKEL (reference sequence). The CDR3 consists of 13 residues. Trimming shortened V by 4 bases and J by 4 bases, and 10 bases separated the two germline ends. In DNA, the CDR3 is TGTGCCAGCAGCCTCCAGGGAGGCACTGAAGCTTTCTTT. Protein sequence: CASSLQGGTEAFF.

In DNA form, the CDR3 reads TGTGCCAGCAGTCCTCGTGGTCATGCAGCTAACTATGGCTACACCTTC. Translated: CASSPRGHAANYGYTF. The V call is TRBV11-2, the J call TRBJ1-2; D gene unclear. Looked up from germline, CDR1 is SGHAT and CDR2 is FQNNGV. V lost 6 bases and J lost 0, with 17 bases in between. The CDR3 sequence is 16 residues long.